The 8 T cell receptor beta chains below all came from one sample that was sequenced in a study of blood T cell repertoires in COVID-19. The assay was immunoSEQ multiplex PCR, and TCRdb's table has in-frame clones only and misses some. The sample contains approximately 260,000 clones, approximately 86% of which appear only once. The specimen was peripheral blood. These TCRs come from a man between 60 and 75 years old who had recovered from COVID-19.

This chain joins TRBV6-6 and TRBJ1-5; 11 nucleotides agree with TRBD1. J lost 6 bases, V lost 5 bases, and 9 bases had no gene match. From germline, CDR1 is MNHNY and CDR2 SVGAGI (reference sequence). The CDR3 runs 16 residues. The CDR3 DNA reads TGTGCCAGCAGTACCTCCGGGACAGGGGGACCTCAGCCCCAGCATTTT. It yields the protein CASSTSGTGGPQPQHF.

The chain links TRBV9 to TRBJ2-6; a weak D match, TRBD1 (6 bases). Trimming left V 2 bases short and J 0 bases short, with 15 bases between. CDR3 length equals 18 residues. The germline V gene encodes CDR1 SGDLS and CDR2 YYNGEE. Here the CDR3 reads CASSVHDRRSSGANVLTF. CDR3 coding DNA: TGTGCCAGCAGCGTCCACGACAGGCGGAGCTCTGGGGCCAACGTCCTGACTTTC.

This chain joins TRBV2 and TRBJ1-6, with a possible D match to TRBD1 (5 bases). V lost 8 bases and J 10 bases, leaving 15 bases between the germline ends. The germline gives CDR1 SNHLY, CDR2 FYNNEI. CDR3 length: 13 residues. The CDR3 bases are TGTGCCAGCCGAGGAGGGGAAAGCTCACCCCTCCACTTT. Its translation is CASRGGESSPLHF.

Only one count was recorded for this clone. As DNA, the CDR3 is TGTGCCGCGGGACAGGCCTTCTATGGCTACACCTTC. Residues: CAAGQAFYGYTF. The V and J genes are TRBV10-3 and TRBJ1-2; TRBD1 aligns across 8 bases. This CDR3 comprises 12 residues. Germline CDR1 reads ENHRY; CDR2 reads SYGVKD. The ends lost 11 bases at V and 4 bases at J; junction bases unmatched: 6.

CDR3 loop: CARPSAASSYEQYV. The CDR3 coding sequence is TGTGCCAGACCCTCGGCGGCCAGCTCCTACGAGCAGTACGTC. V is TRBV19 and J is TRBJ2-7; D gene ambiguous. V was shortened by 9 bases and J by 0 bases, with 15 bases between the two germline ends. The germline gives CDR1 LNHDA, CDR2 SQIVND (reference sequence). The length of the CDR3 is 14 residues.

The chain employs TRBV27 and TRBJ1-6, with 12 bases identical to TRBD1. CDR1 is MNHEY and CDR2 is SMNVEV in the germline V gene (reference sequence). Trimming at V came to 5 bases and at J to 14 bases, leaving 7 bases not matched to a gene. This CDR3 spans 14 amino acids. CDR3 nucleotides: TGTGCCAGCAGTCCCGGGACAGGGGGCCCGGCCCTCCACTTT. Encoded protein: CASSPGTGGPALHF.

This clone was counted only a few times. The V and J genes are TRBV7-9 and TRBJ1-2; D is unclear. Trimming left V 2 bases short and J 8 bases short, with 12 bases between. Germline V gene lookup returns CDR1 SEHNR and CDR2 FQNEAQ (reference sequence). This CDR3 is built from 13 residues. The CDR3, as DNA: TGTGCCAGCAGCTTAAACTCAGACGGGGGCTACACCTTC. Amino acid sequence: CASSLNSDGGYTF.

The chain recombines TRBV7-8 with TRBJ1-1, with D hard to call. Germline V gene lookup returns CDR1 SGHVS and CDR2 FQNEAQ. The length of the CDR3 is 13 residues. The germline V and J ends were trimmed by 5 bases and 6 bases, with 13 bases remaining between them. In DNA, the CDR3 is TGTGCCAGCAGCCCCCCCTCGGGTCCTGAAGCTTTCTTT. The encoded protein is CASSPPSGPEAFF.